This T cell receptor beta chain was observed in a study of blood T cell repertoires in COVID-19. The CDR3 runs 13 residues. The V and J ends lost 5 bases and 4 bases respectively, with 11 bases between them. Germline-derived CDR1 and CDR2 are SNHLY and FYNNEI. Clones were sequenced by immunoSEQ multiplex PCR, and TCRdb holds only the in-frame ones, with some missing. The table lists 40,000 or so clones, around 89% of them singletons. The chain links TRBV2 to TRBJ1-1; D ambiguous. Sequencing was carried out using peripheral blood. The sequence was obtained from a human donor in a cohort sampled during active COVID-19. CDR3 DNA sequence: TGTGCCAGCAGTCCCAAGATGAGCACTGAAGCTTTCTTT. Translated, it gives CASSPKMSTEAFF.